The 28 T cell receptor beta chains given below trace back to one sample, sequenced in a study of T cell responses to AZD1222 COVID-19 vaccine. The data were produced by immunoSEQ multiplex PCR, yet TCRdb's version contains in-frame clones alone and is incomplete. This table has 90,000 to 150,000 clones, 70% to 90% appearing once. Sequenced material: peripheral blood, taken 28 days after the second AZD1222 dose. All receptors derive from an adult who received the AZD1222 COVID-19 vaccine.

The CDR3: CASSTHRETGELFF. CDR3 nucleotides: TGTGCCAGCAGCACACACAGGGAAACCGGGGAGCTGTTTTTT. The V gene is TRBV7-3, the J gene TRBJ2-2; tentatively, D is TRBD1 (6 bases). Trimming stripped 5 bases from V and 5 bases from J, with 12 bases between. Germline assignment: CDR1 SGHTA and CDR2 FQGTGA. This CDR3 region has 14 residues. The whole variable domain, remainder taken from reference TRBV7-3 and TRBJ2-2, is GAGVSQTPSNKVTEKGKYVELRCDPISGHTALYWYRQSLGQGPEFLIYFQGTGAADDSGLPNDRFFAVRPEGSVSTLKIQRTERGDSAVYLCASSTHRETGELFFGEGSRLTVL.

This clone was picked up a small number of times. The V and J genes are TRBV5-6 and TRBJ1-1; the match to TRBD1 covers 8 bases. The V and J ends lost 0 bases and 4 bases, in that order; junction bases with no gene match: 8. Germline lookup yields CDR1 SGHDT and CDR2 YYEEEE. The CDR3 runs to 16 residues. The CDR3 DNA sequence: TGTGCCAGCAGCTTGGTAGGGACAGGCCTCAGCACTGAAGCTTTCTTT. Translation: CASSLVGTGLSTEAFF.

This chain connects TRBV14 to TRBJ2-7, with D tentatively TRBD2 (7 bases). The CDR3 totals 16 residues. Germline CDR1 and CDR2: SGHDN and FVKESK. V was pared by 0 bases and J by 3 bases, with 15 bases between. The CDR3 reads CASSQDRGALDYEQYF. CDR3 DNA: TGTGCCAGCAGCCAAGACCGGGGGGCACTCGACTACGAGCAGTACTTC.

CDR3 loop: CASSSTGFNNGYTF. As DNA, the CDR3 is TGTGCCAGCAGCTCGACAGGGTTTAATAATGGCTACACCTTC. The chain recombines TRBV6-5 with TRBJ1-2, with 7 positions matching TRBD1. V lost 6 bases and J lost 6; bases outside the gene matches: 10. CDR1 and CDR2 from the germline V gene are MNHEY and SVGAGI. CDR3 length equals 14 residues.

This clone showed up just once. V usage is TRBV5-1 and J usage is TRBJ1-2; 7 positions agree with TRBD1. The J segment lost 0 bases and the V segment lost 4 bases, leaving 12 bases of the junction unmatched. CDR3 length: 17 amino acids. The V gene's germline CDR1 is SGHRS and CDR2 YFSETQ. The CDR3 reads CASSPGQEPLPNYGYTF. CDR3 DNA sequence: TGCGCCAGCAGCCCCGGACAGGAGCCTCTTCCTAACTATGGCTACACCTTC. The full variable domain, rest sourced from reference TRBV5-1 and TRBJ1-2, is KAGVTQTPRYLIKTRGQQVTLSCSPISGHRSVSWYQQTPGQGLQFLFEYFSETQRNKGNFPGRFSGRQFSNSRSEMNVSTLELGDSALYLCASSPGQEPLPNYGYTFGSGTRLTVV.

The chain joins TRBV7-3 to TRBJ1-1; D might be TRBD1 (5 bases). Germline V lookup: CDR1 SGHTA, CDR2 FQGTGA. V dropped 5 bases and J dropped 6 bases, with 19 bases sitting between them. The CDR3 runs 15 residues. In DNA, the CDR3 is TGTGCCAGCAGCGATAGGGGTGGGGGACGGGCTGAAGCTTTCTTT. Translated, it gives CASSDRGGGRAEAFF.

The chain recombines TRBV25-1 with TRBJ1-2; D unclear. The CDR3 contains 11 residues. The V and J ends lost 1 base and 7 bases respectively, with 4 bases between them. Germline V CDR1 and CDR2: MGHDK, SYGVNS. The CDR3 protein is CASSEWGGYTF. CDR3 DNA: TGTGCCAGCAGTGAATGGGGTGGCTACACCTTC.

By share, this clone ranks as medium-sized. The CDR3 reads CATGLAGGPSYEQYF. Written as DNA, the CDR3 is TGTGCCACCGGGCTAGCGGGGGGGCCTAGTTACGAGCAGTACTTC. This chain joins TRBV27 and TRBJ2-7; 12 nucleotides match TRBD2. Germline V CDR1 and CDR2: MNHEY, SMNVEV (reference sequence). The trim removed 10 bases at V and 4 bases at J, leaving 11 bases unmatched. This CDR3 is 15 amino acids long.

CDR3 bases: TGTGCCAGCAGCGTACAGCGGGGATCCTACGAGCAGTACTTC. This encodes CASSVQRGSYEQYF. The chain joins TRBV4-2 to TRBJ2-7; 7 bases fit TRBD2. CDR1 is LGHNA and CDR2 is YNFKEQ in the germline V gene. Trimming cost V 5 bases and J 1 base; bases outside gene matches: 5. The CDR3 totals 14 residues.

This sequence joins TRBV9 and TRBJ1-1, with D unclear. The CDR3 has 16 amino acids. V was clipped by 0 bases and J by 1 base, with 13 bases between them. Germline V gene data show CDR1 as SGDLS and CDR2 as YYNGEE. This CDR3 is CASSVESLVGNTEAFF. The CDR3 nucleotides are TGTGCCAGCAGCGTAGAGTCCCTCGTAGGGAACACTGAAGCTTTCTTT.

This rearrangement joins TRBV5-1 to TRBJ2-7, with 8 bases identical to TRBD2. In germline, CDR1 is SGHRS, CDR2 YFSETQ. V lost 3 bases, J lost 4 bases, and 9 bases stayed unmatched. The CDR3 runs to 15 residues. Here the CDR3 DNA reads TGCGCCAGCAGCTCGAAAGGACTAGCATCGTACGAGCAGTACTTC. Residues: CASSSKGLASYEQYF.

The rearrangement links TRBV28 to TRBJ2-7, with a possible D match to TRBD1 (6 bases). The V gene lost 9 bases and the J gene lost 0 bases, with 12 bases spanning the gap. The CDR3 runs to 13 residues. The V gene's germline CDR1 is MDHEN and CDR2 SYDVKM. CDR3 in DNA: TGTGCCAGTTTCAGGGGTACCTCCTACGAGCAGTACTTC. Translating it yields CASFRGTSYEQYF.

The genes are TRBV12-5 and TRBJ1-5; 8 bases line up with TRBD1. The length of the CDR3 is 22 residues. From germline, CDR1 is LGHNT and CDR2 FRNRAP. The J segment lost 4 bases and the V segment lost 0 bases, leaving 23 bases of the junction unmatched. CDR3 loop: CASGLVPGQVGRDPFPNQPQHF. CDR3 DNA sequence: TGTGCTAGTGGTTTGGTACCGGGACAGGTTGGCCGGGACCCATTTCCAAATCAGCCCCAGCATTTT.

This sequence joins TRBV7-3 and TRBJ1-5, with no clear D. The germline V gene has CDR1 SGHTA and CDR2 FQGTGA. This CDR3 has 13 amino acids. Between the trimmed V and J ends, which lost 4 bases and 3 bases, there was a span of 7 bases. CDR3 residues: CASSSQPNQPQHF. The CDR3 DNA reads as TGTGCCAGCAGCTCCCAGCCCAATCAGCCCCAGCATTTT.

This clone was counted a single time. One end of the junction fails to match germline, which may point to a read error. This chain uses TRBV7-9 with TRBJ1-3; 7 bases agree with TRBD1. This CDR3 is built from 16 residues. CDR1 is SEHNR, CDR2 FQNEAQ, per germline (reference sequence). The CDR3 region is CASSLAGTEAGNTIYF. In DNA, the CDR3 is TGTGCCAGCAGCCTAGCCGGGACAGAAGCTGGAAACACCATATATTTT.

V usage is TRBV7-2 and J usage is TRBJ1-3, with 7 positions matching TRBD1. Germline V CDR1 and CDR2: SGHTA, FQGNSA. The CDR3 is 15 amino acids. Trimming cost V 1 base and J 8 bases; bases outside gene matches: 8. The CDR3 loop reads CASSLGTTGSHTIYF. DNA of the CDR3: TGTGCCAGCAGCTTAGGGACGACAGGGAGTCACACCATATATTTT.

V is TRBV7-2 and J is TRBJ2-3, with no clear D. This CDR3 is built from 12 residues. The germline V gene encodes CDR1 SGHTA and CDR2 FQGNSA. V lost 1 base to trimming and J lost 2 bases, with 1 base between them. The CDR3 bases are TGTGCCAGCAGCTTAGACACAGATACGCAGTATTTT. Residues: CASSLDTDTQYF.

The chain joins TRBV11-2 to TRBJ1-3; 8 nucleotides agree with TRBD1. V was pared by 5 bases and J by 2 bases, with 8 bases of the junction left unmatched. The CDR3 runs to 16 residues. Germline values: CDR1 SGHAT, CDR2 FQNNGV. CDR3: CASSRPGGAAGNTIYF. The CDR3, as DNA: TGTGCCAGCAGCAGACCAGGGGGCGCGGCTGGAAACACCATATATTTT.

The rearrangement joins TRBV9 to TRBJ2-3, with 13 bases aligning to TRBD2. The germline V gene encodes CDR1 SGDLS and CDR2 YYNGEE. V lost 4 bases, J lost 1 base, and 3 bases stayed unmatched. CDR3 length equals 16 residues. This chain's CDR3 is CASSKGLAGGTDTQYF. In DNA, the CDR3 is TGTGCCAGCAGCAAAGGACTAGCGGGGGGCACAGATACGCAGTATTTT.

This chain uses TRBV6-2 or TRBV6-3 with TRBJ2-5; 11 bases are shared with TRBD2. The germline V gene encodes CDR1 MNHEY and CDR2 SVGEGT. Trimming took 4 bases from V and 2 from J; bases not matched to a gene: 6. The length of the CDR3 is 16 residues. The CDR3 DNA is TGTGCCAGCAGTTCTGGGCGACTAGCGGGACAAGAGACCCAGTACTTC. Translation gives CASSSGRLAGQETQYF.

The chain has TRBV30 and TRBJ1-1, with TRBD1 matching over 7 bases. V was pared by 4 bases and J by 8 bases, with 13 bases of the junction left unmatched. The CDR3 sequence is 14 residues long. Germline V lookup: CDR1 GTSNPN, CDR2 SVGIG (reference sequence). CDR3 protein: CAWIGGTGPFEAFF. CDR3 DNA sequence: TGTGCCTGGATAGGGGGCACGGGCCCCTTCGAAGCTTTCTTT.

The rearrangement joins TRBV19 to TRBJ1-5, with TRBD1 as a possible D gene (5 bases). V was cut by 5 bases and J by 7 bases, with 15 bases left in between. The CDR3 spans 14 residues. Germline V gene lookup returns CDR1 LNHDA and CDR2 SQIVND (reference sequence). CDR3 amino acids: CASSSSGGGQPQHF. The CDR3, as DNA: TGTGCCAGTAGTTCCTCGGGGGGAGGGCAGCCCCAGCATTTT.

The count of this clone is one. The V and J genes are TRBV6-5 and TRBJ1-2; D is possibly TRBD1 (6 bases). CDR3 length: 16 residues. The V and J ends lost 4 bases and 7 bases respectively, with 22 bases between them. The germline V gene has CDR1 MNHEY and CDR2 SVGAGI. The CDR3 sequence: CASSLRQAVLKGGYTF. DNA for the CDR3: TGTGCCAGCAGTTTAAGACAGGCCGTCCTGAAAGGTGGCTACACCTTC.

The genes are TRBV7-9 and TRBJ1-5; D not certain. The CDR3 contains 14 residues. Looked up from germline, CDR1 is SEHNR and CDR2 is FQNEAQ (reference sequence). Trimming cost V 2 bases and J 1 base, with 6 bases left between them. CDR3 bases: TGTGCCAGCAGCTTATCTACCAGCAATCAGCCCCAGCATTTT. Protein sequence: CASSLSTSNQPQHF.

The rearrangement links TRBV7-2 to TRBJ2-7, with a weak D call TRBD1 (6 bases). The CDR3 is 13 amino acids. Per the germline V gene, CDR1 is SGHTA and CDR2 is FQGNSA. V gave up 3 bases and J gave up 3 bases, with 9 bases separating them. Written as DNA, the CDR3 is TGTGCCAGCAGCTTGGGACATAGCTACGAGCAGTACTTC. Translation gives CASSLGHSYEQYF.

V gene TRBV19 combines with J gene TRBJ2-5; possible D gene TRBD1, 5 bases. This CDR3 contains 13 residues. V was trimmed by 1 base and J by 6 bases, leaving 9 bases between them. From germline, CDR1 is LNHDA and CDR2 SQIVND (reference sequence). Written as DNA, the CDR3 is TGTGCCAGTAGTATAGTTGGGGCGAAGACCCAGTACTTC. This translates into CASSIVGAKTQYF.

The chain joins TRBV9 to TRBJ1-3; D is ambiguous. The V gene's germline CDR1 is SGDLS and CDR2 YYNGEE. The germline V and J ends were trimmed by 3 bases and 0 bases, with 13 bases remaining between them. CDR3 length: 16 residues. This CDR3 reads CASSDRRTASGNTIYF. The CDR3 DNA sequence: TGTGCCAGCAGCGACAGACGGACGGCCTCTGGAAACACCATATATTTT.

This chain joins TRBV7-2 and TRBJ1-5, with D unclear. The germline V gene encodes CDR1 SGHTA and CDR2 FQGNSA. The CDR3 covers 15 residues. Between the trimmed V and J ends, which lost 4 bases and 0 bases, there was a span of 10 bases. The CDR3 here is CASSSAPSSNQPQHF. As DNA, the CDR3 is TGTGCCAGCAGCTCGGCCCCGAGTAGCAATCAGCCCCAGCATTTT. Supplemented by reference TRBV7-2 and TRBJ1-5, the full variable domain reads GAGVSQSPSNKVTEKGKDVELRCDPISGHTALYWYRQSLGQGLEFLIYFQGNSAPDKSGLPSDRFSAERTGGSVSTLTIQRTQQEDSAVYLCASSSAPSSNQPQHFGDGTRLSIL.